This passage covers 13 T cell receptor beta chains from one sample sequenced in a study of T cell changes during pregnancy in multiple sclerosis. Clones were sequenced by immunoSEQ multiplex PCR, and TCRdb holds only the in-frame ones, with some missing. The profile shows 45,000 to 60,000 clones, over 85% of them singletons. The sample was peripheral blood, taken in the first trimester of pregnancy. All receptors come from a female donor with multiple sclerosis, enrolled in a pregnancy study.

The V call is TRBV30, the J call TRBJ1-6; TRBD1 matches 8 bases. The ends lost 5 bases at V and 10 bases at J; junction bases unmatched: 7. There are 13 residues in the CDR3. The germline V gene has CDR1 GTSNPN and CDR2 SVGIG (reference sequence). The CDR3 sequence: CAWEQGAGSPLHF. The DNA of the CDR3 is TGTGCCTGGGAGCAGGGGGCTGGGTCACCCCTCCACTTT.

The J gene is TRBJ1-2, the V gene TRBV19; 8 bases map to TRBD1. Trimming cost V 6 bases and J 0 bases; bases outside gene matches: 12. CDR3 length: 17 residues. CDR1 and CDR2 from the germline V gene are LNHDA and SQIVND (reference sequence). The CDR3 is CASRDPPRQGPNYGYTF. For the CDR3, the DNA is TGTGCCAGTAGGGATCCACCCCGACAGGGGCCTAACTATGGCTACACCTTC.

In its sample, this clone was seen a few times. The J gene is TRBJ2-7, the V gene TRBV2; TRBD2 matches 9 bases. The CDR3 is 17 residues long. V gave up 3 bases and J gave up 3 bases; unmatched junction bases: 12. Germline-derived CDR1 and CDR2 are SNHLY and FYNNEI. The CDR3 DNA is TGTGCCAGCAGTGAGGGGGGCAGCGGGGGGTCAGTCTACGAGCAGTACTTC. Residues: CASSEGGSGGSVYEQYF.

CDR3 in amino acids: CASSLAFRGDGTDTQYF. Here the CDR3 DNA reads TGCGCCAGCAGCTTGGCCTTCCGGGGGGATGGCACAGATACGCAGTATTTT. The V and J genes are TRBV5-1 and TRBJ2-3, with 7 bases matching TRBD2. This CDR3 contains 17 residues. V shed 0 bases and J 1 base; nucleotides not matched to a gene: 8. Germline V gene sequence: CDR1 SGHRS, CDR2 YFSETQ. Filled out from reference TRBV5-1 and TRBJ2-3, the complete variable domain reads KAGVTQTPRYLIKTRGQQVTLSCSPISGHRSVSWYQQTPGQGLQFLFEYFSETQRNKGNFPGRFSGRQFSNSRSEMNVSTLELGDSALYLCASSLAFRGDGTDTQYFGPGTRLTVL.

The CDR3 spells CASSRTGTYEQYF. In DNA, the CDR3 is TGTGCCAGTAGTCGGACAGGAACCTACGAGCAGTACTTC. The V call is TRBV19, the J call TRBJ2-7; 7 bases are a match to TRBD1. This CDR3 region has 13 residues. With V trimmed by 5 bases and J by 2 bases, 3 bases remained unmatched. CDR1 and CDR2 from the germline V gene are LNHDA and SQIVND (reference sequence).

The chain employs TRBV5-1 and TRBJ2-3; D perhaps matches TRBD2 (7 bases). Trimming stripped 0 bases from V and 0 bases from J, with 14 bases between. The CDR3 has 17 residues. Germline V gives CDR1 SGHRS, CDR2 YFSETQ. The CDR3 DNA is TGCGCCAGCAGCTTGGCCAGGGGAGGGGTGAGCACAGATACGCAGTATTTT. It encodes CASSLARGGVSTDTQYF.

The chain has TRBV7-3 and TRBJ2-2; 7 bases are shared with TRBD1. Trimming cost V 5 bases and J 3 bases; bases outside gene matches: 6. There are 15 residues in the CDR3. Germline V gives CDR1 SGHTA, CDR2 FQGTGA. The CDR3 protein is CASSQGVRDTGELFF. In DNA form, the CDR3 reads TGTGCCAGCAGCCAGGGGGTTCGGGACACCGGGGAGCTGTTTTTT.

The rearrangement joins TRBV19 to TRBJ2-7, with 10 bases aligning to TRBD2. The CDR3 length is 18 residues. The germline V gene encodes CDR1 LNHDA and CDR2 SQIVND (reference sequence). V shed 1 base, J shed 3 bases, and the junction held 12 bases outside the gene matches. CDR3 amino acids: CASSIALGLAGENYEQYF. The CDR3 bases are TGTGCCAGTAGTATAGCCCTGGGGCTAGCGGGGGAAAACTACGAGCAGTACTTC.

The genes are TRBV7-2 and TRBJ2-7; the D gene is possibly TRBD2 (5 bases). The CDR3 is 13 amino acids. V lost 5 bases to trimming and J lost 9 bases, with 17 bases between them. Germline CDR1 reads SGHTA; CDR2 reads FQGNSA. The DNA for the CDR3 is TGTGCCAGCAGCCACGGGGTTCTTTTCGGGCAGTACTTC. Amino acid sequence: CASSHGVLFGQYF.

The chain employs TRBV7-9 and TRBJ2-3, with 10 nucleotides matching TRBD2. CDR3 length: 16 amino acids. V lost 3 bases to trimming and J lost 4 bases; unmatched junction nucleotides: 7. The germline gives CDR1 SEHNR, CDR2 FQNEAQ (reference sequence). CDR3 region: CASSFKAGGPSDTQYF. CDR3 DNA sequence: TGTGCCAGCAGCTTCAAAGCGGGGGGGCCCTCAGATACGCAGTATTTT.

The rearrangement links TRBV19 to TRBJ2-3; 7 nucleotides match TRBD2. CDR1 is LNHDA, CDR2 SQIVND, per germline (reference sequence). J gave up 2 bases and V 2 bases, and 4 bases lay outside the gene matches. The CDR3 sequence is 15 residues long. CDR3: CASSITGTTTDTQYF. The CDR3 nucleotides read TGTGCCAGTAGTATAACGGGGACTACCACAGATACGCAGTATTTT.

This chain connects TRBV30 to TRBJ1-6; 7 bases match TRBD1. The germline V gene has CDR1 GTSNPN and CDR2 SVGIG (reference sequence). The V and J ends lost 3 bases and 7 bases, in that order; junction bases with no gene match: 9. This CDR3 contains 15 residues. The CDR3 is CAWSSTGAANSPLHF. The CDR3, as DNA: TGTGCCTGGAGCTCAACAGGGGCCGCCAATTCACCCCTCCACTTT. Full variable domain (missing parts from reference TRBV30 and TRBJ1-6): SQTIHQWPATLVQPVGSPLSLECTVEGTSNPNLYWYRQAAGRGLQLLFYSVGIGQISSEVPQNLSASRPQDRQFILSSKKLLLSDSGFYLCAWSSTGAANSPLHFGNGTRLTVT.

Remarks on this clone: A much larger clone is a single base away; this may be a read error. This chain uses TRBV13 with TRBJ1-2; weak D call: TRBD1 (5 bases). The germline gives CDR1 PRHDT, CDR2 FYEKMQ (reference sequence). The CDR3 has 13 amino acids. The CDR3 sequence is CASSLGQVLGCTF. The CDR3 region has the DNA TGTGCCAGCAGCTTAGGACAGGTGTTGGGCTGCACCTTC. Together with reference TRBV13 and TRBJ1-2, the CDR3 gives the full variable domain: AAGVIQSPRHLIKEKRETATLKCYPIPRHDTVYWYQQGPGQDPQFLISFYEKMQSDKGSIPDRFSAQQFSDYHSELNMSSLELGDSALYFCASSLGQVLGCTFGSGTRLTVV.